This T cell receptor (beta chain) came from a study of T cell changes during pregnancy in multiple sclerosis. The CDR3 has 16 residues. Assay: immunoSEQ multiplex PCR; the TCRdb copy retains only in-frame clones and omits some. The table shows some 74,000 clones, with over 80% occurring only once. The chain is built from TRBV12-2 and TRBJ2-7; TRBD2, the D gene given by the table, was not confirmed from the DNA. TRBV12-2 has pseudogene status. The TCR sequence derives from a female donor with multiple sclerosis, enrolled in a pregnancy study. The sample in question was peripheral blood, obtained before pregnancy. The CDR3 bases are TGTGCAAGTCGCTTAGCTACCCGCGGGACCCCTTGTGAGCAGTACTTC. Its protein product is CASRLATRGTPCEQYF.